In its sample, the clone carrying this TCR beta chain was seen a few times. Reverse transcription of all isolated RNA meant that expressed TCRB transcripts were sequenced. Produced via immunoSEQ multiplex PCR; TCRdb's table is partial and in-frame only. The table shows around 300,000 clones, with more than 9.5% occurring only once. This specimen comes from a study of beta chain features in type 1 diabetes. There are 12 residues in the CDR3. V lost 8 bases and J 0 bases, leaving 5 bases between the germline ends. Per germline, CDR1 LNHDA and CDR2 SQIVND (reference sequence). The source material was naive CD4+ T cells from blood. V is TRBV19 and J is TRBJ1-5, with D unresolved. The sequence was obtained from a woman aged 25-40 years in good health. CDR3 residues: CASSGSNQPQHF. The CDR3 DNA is TGTGCCAGTTCGGGTAGCAATCAGCCCCAGCATTTT.